This T cell receptor (beta chain) came from a study of T cell repertoires in cytomegalovirus infection (dated by TCRdb to the late 2010s). Regarding the research as a whole: The peptide stimulations were aimed at well-studied HLA-B-restricted epitopes as well as recently identified HLA-C-restricted CMV epitopes, whose presentation resists viral immunomodulation. Because public TCR beta signatures pointed to carriage of CMV infection together with the matching HLA type, the HLA type of each donor mattered for the analysis. Results the study describes overall, beyond this receptor: In both this cohort and an independent roughly 350-donor cohort, the cumulative frequency of public TCR beta family members distinguished carriers of CMV infection plus the relevant HLA type. The ex vivo response was dominated by HLA-C-restricted CMV-specific TCR beta clonotypes, which also provided the single most frequent clonotype in two of eight donors.

Taken with the paper, the label for treatment or condition translates to: in vitro stimulation with specific CMV peptide epitopes to enrich CMV-specific T cells. CDR1 and CDR2, per the germline V gene, are SGHVS and FQNEAQ. Reading from cysteine to phenylalanine, the CDR3 counts 16 amino acids. Left in the record is the CDR3 DNA by itself, 48 bases read in frame from the first base. V lost 0 bases and J lost 0 bases, and the count of bases not matched to a germline gene is 2. This clonotype was counted between two and nine times. This clone's antigen is unknown. Base qualities were left out, and no much larger clone turns up one base away. TCRdb records Illumina HiSeq 1500 as the sequencer. TCRdb's own reprocessing of the public reads used fastp at Q25 and MiXCR and kept productive beta chains. A single entry per CDR3 protein holds the most common genes and DNA from its merged rows. Here the sample has approximately 150,000 distinct CDR3 sequences; less than 25% occur a single time. The top ten hold under 30% of the sample.

This chain is built from TRBV7-8 and TRBJ1-5; TRBD1 aligns with 7 central bases. The clonotype comes from a human donor in good health (CMV status not recorded). Some clones in this sample may be carry-over from other donors' samples. The sequences come from CD8+ T cells from cultured PBMCs, collected from culture after CMV antigen stimulation. The CDR3 protein is CASSLARGYSNQPQHF. The base sequence is TGTGCCAGCAGCTTAGCCAGGGGGTATAGCAATCAGCCCCAGCATTTT.